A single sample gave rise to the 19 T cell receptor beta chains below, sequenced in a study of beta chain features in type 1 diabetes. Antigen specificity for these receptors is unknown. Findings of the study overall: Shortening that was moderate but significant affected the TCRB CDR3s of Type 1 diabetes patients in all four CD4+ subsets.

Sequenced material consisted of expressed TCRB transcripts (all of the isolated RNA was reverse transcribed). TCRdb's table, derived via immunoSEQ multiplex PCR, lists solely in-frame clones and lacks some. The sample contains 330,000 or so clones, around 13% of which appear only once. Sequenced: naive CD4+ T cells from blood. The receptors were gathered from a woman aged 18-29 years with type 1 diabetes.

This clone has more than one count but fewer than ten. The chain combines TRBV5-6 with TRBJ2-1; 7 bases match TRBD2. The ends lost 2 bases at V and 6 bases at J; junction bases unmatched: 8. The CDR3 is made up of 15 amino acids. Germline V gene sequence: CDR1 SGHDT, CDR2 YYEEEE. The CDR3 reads CASSFGLAASNEQFF. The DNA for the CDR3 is TGTGCCAGCAGCTTTGGGCTAGCGGCGTCCAATGAGCAGTTCTTC. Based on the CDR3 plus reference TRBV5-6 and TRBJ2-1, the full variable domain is DAGVTQSPTHLIKTRGQQVTLRCSPKSGHDTVSWYQQALGQGPQFIFQYYEEEERQRGNFPDRFSGHQFPNYSSELNVNALLLGDSALYLCASSFGLAASNEQFFGPGTRLTVL.

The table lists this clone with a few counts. The DNA for the CDR3 is TGTGCCACCAGCAAGGGGGCTGTAGGCTACGAGCAGTACTTC. The encoded protein is CATSKGAVGYEQYF. This rearrangement joins TRBV15 to TRBJ2-7; 7 nucleotides agree with TRBD1. Germline CDR1 reads LNHNV; CDR2 reads YYDKDF (reference sequence). Trimming cost V 4 bases and J 3 bases; bases outside gene matches: 6. The CDR3 is 14 residues long.

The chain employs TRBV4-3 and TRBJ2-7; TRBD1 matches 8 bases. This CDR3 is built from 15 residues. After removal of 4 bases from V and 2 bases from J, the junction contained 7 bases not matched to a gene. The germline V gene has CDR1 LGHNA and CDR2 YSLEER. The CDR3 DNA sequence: TGCGCCAGCAGCCTAACAGACAGGGGAGCCTACGAGCAGTACTTC. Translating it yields CASSLTDRGAYEQYF.

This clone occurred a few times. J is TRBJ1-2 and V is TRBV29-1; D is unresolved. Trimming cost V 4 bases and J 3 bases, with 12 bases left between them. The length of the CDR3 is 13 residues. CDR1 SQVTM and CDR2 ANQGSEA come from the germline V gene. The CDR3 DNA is TGCAGCGTTGTAGCGGACCAGGACTATGGCTACACCTTC. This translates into CSVVADQDYGYTF.

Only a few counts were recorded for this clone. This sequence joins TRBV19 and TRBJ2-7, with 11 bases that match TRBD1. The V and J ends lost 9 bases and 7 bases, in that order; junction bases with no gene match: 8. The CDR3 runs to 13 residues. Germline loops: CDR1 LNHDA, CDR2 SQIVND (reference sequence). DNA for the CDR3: TGTGCCAGCGCGGGACAGGGGGTAGGTGAGCAGTACTTC. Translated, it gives CASAGQGVGEQYF.

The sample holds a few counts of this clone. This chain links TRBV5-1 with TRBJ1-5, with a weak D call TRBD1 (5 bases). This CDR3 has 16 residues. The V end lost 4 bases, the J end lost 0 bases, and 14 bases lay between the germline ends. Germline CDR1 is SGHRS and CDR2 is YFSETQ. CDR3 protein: CASSPVGPSSNQPQHF. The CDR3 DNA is TGCGCCAGCAGCCCCGTGGGGCCGAGTAGCAATCAGCCCCAGCATTTT. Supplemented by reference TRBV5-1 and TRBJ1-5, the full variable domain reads KAGVTQTPRYLIKTRGQQVTLSCSPISGHRSVSWYQQTPGQGLQFLFEYFSETQRNKGNFPGRFSGRQFSNSRSEMNVSTLELGDSALYLCASSPVGPSSNQPQHFGDGTRLSIL.

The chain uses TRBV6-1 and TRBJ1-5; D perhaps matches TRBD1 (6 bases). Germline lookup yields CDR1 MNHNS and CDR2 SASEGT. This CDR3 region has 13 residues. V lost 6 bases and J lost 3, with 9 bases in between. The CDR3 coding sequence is TGTGCCAGCAGATGGACAGCCAATCAGCCCCAGCATTTT. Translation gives CASRWTANQPQHF.

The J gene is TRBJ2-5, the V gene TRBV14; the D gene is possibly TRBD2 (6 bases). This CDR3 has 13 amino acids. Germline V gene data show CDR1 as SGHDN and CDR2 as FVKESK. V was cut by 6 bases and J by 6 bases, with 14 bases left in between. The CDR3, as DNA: TGTGCCAGCAGTTTCTGGGGGACTCAGACCCAGTACTTC. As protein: CASSFWGTQTQYF.

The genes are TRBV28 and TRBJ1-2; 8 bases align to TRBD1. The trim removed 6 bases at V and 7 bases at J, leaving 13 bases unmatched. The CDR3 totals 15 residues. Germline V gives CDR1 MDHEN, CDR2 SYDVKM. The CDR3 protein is CASSLAGGWNGGYTF. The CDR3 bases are TGTGCCAGCAGCCTAGCAGGGGGCTGGAATGGTGGCTACACCTTC.

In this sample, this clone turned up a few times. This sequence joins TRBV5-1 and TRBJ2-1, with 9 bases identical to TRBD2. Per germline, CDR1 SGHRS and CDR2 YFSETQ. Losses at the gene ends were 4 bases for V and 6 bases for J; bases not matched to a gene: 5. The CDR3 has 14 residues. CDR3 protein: CASSAGTSRNEQFF. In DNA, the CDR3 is TGCGCCAGCAGCGCCGGGACTAGCCGCAATGAGCAGTTCTTC.

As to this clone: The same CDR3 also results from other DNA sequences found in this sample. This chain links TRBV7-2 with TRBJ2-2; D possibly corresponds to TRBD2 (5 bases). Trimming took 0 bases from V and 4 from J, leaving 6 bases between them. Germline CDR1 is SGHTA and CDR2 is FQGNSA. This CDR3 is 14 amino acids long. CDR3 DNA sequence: TGTGCCAGCAGCTTAGCTGGAGGCACCGGGGAGCTGTTTTTT. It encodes CASSLAGGTGELFF.

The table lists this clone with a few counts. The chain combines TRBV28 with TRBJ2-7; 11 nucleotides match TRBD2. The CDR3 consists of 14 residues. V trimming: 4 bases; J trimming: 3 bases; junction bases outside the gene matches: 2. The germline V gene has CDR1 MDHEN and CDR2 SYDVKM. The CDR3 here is CASSSGLADYEQYF. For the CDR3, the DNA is TGTGCCAGCAGTTCGGGACTAGCGGACTACGAGCAGTACTTC.

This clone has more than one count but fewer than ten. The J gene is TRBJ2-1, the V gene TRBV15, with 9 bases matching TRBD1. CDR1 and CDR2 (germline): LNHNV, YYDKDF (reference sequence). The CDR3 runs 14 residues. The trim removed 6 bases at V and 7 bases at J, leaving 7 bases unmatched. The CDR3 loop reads CATRTGTGMNEQFF. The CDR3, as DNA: TGTGCCACCAGGACGGGGACAGGGATGAATGAGCAGTTCTTC.

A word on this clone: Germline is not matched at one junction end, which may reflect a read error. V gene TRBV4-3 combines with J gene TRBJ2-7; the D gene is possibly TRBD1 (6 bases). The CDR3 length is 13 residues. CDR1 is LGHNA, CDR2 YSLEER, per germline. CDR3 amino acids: CASSQTQDSAHRF. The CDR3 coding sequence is TGCGCCAGCAGCCAAACCCAGGACAGCGCCCATCGGTTC.

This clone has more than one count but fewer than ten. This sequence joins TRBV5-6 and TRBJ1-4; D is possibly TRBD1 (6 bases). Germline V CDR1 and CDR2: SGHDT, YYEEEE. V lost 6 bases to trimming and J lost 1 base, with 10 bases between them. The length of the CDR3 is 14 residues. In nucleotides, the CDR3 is TGTGCCAGCACCTACAGGGAAACTAATGAAAAACTGTTTTTT. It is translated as CASTYRETNEKLFF.

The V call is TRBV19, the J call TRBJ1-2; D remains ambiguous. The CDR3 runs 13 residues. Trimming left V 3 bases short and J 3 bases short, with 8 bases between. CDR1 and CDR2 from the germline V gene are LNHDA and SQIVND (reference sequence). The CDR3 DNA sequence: TGTGCCAGTAGTATTGCGGAGGACTATGGCTACACCTTC. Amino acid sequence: CASSIAEDYGYTF.

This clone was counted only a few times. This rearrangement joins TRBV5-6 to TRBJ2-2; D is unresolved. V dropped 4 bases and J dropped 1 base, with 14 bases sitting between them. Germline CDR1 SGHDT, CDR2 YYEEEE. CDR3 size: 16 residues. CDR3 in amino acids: CASSPTLGLNTGELFF. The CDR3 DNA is TGTGCCAGCAGCCCGACGTTGGGCCTGAACACCGGGGAGCTGTTTTTT.

The CDR3 coding sequence is TGTGCCAGCAGTTACAGGCAGGGGACGTACGAGCAGTACTTC. It translates to CASSYRQGTYEQYF. V and J are TRBV6-6 and TRBJ2-5; D is possibly TRBD1 (6 bases). The J call may be faulty, since TRBJ2-7 better matches the DNA end. Germline CDR1 and CDR2: MNHNY and SVGAGI (reference sequence). CDR3 length: 14 residues.

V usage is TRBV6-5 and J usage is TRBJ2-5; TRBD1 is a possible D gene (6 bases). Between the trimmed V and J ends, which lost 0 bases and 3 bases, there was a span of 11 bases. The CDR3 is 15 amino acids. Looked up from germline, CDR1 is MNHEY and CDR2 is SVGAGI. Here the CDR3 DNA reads TGTGCCAGCAGTTACTCGAGGGGGTGGGAAGAGACCCAGTACTTC. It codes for CASSYSRGWEETQYF.